This T cell receptor (beta chain) was observed in a study of blood T cell repertoires in COVID-19 (dated by TCRdb to 2020 to 2021). Regarding the research as a whole: Samples covering the acute and convalescent phases of COVID-19 were provided by collaborators in the United States, Italy and Spain. The material from the prospective study consisted of cDNA or gDNA derived from T cells, B-cell-depleted T cells, or PBMCs. The dataset comprised deeply sampled blood TCRbeta repertoires from subjects exposed to, actively infected with, or recovered from COVID-19. The repertoires were made available in a free public database intended to serve as a resource for research on the immune response to SARS-CoV-2. Samples were obtained from the ongoing ImmuneRACE study (first 160 participants) and from 1,200 or so subjects provided by 6 global collaborators. Nearly every sample came with metadata listing a de-identified subject ID, COVID-19 status, age in years and sex. HLA class I and class II types, where available, came from metadata supplied by the sample provider rather than from assay-based typing.

What the study reported, not specific to this receptor: Clinical and demographic metadata were provided uncurated, with the amount varying by source and participant.

Points on this clone: The antigen it binds to is not known. Per-base quality was not reported, and no clone a single base away is much larger than it.

Enrolling through a virtual design, the prospective study's participants ranged in age from roughly 18 to 100 years and lived across roughly 23 United States geographic areas. To assign participants to cohorts, the prospective study relied on clinical history that participants themselves reported in a screening survey and a study questionnaire. Recovered participants in ImmuneRACE Cohort 3 were defined by two consecutive negative NP/OP PCR tests, clearance by a healthcare professional, or resolution of symptoms. Mobile phlebotomists in the prospective study collected whole blood, serum and a nasopharyngeal or oropharyngeal swab from every participant. Additional blood draws and questionnaires over an approximately 2-month period could optionally be provided by prospective study participants. Blood samples from the prospective study were shipped frozen or at room temperature prior to DNA extraction.

The immunoSEQ Assay, a bias-controlled multiplex PCR, was used to amplify TCRbeta CDR3 regions from genomic DNA. Processing in the source paper ran as follows. The number of nucleated cells in each sample was estimated by amplification of reference gene primers within the assay. Sequence reads were collapsed and filtered to measure the absolute abundance of every unique TCRbeta CDR3 rearrangement. Productive Simpson clonality was computed per sample as the square root of Simpson's diversity index over productive rearrangements. TCRdb holds this immuneACCESS table with in-frame rearrangements only. Some clones are missing; in checked studies, unresolved V genes explain under half, and the rest has no known cause. Clonal size and the V and J genes are those of that table, whereas D and trimming came from the DNA. The sample records around 240,000 clones, approximately 85% of which are singletons. 1.5% to 2% of the sample is in the top ten clones.

V and J lose 1 base and 5 bases, and a span of 14 bases separates them. The CDR3 holds 15 amino acids from the cysteine to the phenylalanine. Just CDR3 DNA is preserved here, 45 bases in frame from base 1. The germline V gene encodes CDR1 SGHAT and CDR2 FQNNGV. The material sequenced was PBMCs or T cells enriched from blood (not recorded which). The origin of this receptor is a woman between 50 and 59 years old who had recovered from COVID-19. This receptor chain uses TRBV11-2 and TRBJ2-5; TRBD1 is possibly the D segment (6 matching bases). The DNA sequence reads TGTGCCAGCAGCTTAGGCACTGGGGACATGGAGACCCAGTACTTC. This translates into CASSLGTGDMETQYF.